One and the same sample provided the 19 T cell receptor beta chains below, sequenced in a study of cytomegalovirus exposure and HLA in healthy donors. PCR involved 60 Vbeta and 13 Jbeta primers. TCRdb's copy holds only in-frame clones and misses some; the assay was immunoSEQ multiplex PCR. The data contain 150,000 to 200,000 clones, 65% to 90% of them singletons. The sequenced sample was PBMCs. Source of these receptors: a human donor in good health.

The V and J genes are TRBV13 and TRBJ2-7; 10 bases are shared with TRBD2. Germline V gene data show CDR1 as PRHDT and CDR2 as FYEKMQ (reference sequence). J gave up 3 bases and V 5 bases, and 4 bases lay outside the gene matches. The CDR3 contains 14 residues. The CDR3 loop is CASSPSGGNYEQYF. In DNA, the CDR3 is TGTGCCAGCAGCCCTAGCGGGGGAAACTACGAGCAGTACTTC.

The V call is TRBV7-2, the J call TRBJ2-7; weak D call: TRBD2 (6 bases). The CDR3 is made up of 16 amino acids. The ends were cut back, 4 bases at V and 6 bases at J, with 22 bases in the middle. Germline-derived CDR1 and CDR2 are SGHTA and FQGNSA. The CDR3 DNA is TGTGCCAGCAGCTCCGGTGTGGGACTCTACCCTTTCGAGCAGTACTTC. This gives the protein CASSSGVGLYPFEQYF.

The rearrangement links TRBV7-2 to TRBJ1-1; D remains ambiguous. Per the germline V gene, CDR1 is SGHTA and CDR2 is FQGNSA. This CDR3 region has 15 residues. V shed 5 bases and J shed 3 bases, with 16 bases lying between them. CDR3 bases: TGTGCCAGCAGCCCTAGCAGTTTCGGGGACACTGAAGCTTTCTTT. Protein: CASSPSSFGDTEAFF.

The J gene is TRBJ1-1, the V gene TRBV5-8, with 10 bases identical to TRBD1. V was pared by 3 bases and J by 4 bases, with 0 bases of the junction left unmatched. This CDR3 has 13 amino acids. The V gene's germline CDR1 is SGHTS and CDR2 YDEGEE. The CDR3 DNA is TGTGCCAGCAGCTGGACAGGGGGCACTGAAGCTTTCTTT. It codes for CASSWTGGTEAFF.

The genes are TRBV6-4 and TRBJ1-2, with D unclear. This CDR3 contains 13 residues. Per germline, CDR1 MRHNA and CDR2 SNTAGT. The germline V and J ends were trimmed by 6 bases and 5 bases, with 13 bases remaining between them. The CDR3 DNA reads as TGTGCCAGCAGCCTAGGACGGGATTATGGCTACACCTTC. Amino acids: CASSLGRDYGYTF.

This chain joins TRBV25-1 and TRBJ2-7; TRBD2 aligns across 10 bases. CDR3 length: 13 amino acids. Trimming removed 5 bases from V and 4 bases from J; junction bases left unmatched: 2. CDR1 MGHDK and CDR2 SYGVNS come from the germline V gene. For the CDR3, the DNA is TGTGCCAGCAGTCTAGCGGGGGTATACGAGCAGTACTTC. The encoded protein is CASSLAGVYEQYF.

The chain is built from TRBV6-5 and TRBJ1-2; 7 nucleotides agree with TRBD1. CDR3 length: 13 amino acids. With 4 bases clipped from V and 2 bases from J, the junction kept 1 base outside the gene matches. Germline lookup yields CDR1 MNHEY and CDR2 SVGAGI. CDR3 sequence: CASSLGGNYGYTF. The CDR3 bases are TGTGCCAGCAGTTTAGGGGGCAACTATGGCTACACCTTC.

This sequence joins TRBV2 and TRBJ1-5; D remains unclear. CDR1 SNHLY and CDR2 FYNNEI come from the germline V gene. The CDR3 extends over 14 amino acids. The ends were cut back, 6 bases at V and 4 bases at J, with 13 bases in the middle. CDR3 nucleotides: TGTGCCAGCAGGGGAGTTATTAGAAATCAGCCCCAGCATTTT. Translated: CASRGVIRNQPQHF. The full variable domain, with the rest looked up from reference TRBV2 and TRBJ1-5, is EPEVTQTPSHQVTQMGQEVILRCVPISNHLYFYWYRQILGQKVEFLVSFYNNEISEKSEIFDDQFSVERPDGSNFTLKIRSTKLEDSAMYFCASRGVIRNQPQHFGDGTRLSIL.

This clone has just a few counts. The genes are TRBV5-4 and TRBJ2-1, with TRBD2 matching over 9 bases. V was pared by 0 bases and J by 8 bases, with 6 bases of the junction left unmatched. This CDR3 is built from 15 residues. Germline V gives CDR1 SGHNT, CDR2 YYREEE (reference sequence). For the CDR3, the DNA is TGTGCCAGCAGCTTGGAAACTAGCGGGCGGGATGAGCAGTTCTTC. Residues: CASSLETSGRDEQFF.

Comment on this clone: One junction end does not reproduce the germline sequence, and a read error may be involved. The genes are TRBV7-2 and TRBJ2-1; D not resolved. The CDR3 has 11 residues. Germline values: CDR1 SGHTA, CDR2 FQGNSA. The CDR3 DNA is TGTGCCAGCAGCTCCTTCAATGAGCAGTTCTTC. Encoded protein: CASSSFNEQFF.

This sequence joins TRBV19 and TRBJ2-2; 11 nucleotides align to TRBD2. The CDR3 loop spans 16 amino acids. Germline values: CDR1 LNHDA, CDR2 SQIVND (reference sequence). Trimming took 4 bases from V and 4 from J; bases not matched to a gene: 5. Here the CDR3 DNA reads TGTGCCAGTAGTACCGGGACTAGCGGTTTCACCGGGGAGCTGTTTTTT. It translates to CASSTGTSGFTGELFF.

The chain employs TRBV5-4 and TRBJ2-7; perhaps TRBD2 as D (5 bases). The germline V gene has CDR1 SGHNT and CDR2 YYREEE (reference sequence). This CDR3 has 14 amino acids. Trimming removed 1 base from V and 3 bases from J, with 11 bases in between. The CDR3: CASSLMLGDYEQYF. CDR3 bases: TGTGCCAGCAGCTTGATGTTGGGAGACTACGAGCAGTACTTC.

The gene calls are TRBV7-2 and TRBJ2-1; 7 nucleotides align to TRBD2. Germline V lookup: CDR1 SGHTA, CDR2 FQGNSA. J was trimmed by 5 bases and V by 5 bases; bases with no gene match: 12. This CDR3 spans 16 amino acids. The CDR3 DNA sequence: TGTGCCAGCAGCATAAGCGGGGCTAGCGGTCACAATGAGCAGTTCTTC. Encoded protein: CASSISGASGHNEQFF.

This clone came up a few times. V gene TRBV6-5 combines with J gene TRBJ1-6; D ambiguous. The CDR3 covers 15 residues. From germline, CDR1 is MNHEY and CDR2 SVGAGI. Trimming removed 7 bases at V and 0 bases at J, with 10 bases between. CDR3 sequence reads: CASTPGSSYNSPLHF. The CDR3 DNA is TGTGCCAGCACTCCCGGTAGCTCCTATAATTCACCCCTCCACTTT.

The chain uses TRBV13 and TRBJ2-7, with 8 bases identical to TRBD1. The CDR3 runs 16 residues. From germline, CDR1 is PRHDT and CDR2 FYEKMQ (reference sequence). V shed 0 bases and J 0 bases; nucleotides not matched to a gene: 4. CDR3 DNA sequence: TGTGCCAGCAGCTTAGGAGACAGGGGAAGCTCCTACGAGCAGTACTTC. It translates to CASSLGDRGSSYEQYF.

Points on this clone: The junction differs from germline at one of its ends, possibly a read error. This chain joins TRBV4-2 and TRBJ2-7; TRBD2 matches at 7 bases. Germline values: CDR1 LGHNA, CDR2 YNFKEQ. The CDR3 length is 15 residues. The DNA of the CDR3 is TGTGCCAGCGGCCAAGACCGAGCGGGGCCCTACGAGCAGTACTTC. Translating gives CASGQDRAGPYEQYF.

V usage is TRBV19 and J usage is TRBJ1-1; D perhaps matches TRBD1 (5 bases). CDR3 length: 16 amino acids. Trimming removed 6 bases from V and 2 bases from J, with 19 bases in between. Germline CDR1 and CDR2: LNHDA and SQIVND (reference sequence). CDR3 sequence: CASSPHRSQPNTEAFF. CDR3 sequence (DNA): TGTGCCAGTAGCCCCCACAGGTCTCAACCTAACACTGAAGCTTTCTTT.

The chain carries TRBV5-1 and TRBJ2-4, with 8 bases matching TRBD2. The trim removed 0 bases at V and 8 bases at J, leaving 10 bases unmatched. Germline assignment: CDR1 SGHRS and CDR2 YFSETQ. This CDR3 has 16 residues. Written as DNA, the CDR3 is TGCGCCAGCAGCTTGGCCGTGAAGCGGGGGACGGACATTCAGTACTTC. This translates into CASSLAVKRGTDIQYF.

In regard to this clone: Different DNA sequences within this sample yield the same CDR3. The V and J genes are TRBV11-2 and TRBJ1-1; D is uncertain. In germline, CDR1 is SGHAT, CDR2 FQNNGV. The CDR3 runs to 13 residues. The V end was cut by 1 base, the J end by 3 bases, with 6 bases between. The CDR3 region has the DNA TGTGCCAGCAGCTTAGGCGGAGACACTGAAGCTTTCTTT. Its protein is CASSLGGDTEAFF.